These 6 T cell receptor beta chains were sequenced from one sample in a study of human T cells and chemical hapten exposure. Using its own MiXCR run on the RACE reads, TCRdb lists one record per CDR3 protein. The top ten hold around 1.5% of the sample, which has around 120,000 distinct CDR3 sequences, 9.5% to 13% seen once. The sample's time point: patch test 1, 2 weeks after DPC sensitization. The treatment here: therapeutic diphenylcyclopropenone sensitization with weekly scalp DPC. Sequenced material: whole blood, taken in connection with sensitization to the hapten diphenylcyclopropenone (DPC). These receptors were collected from a woman aged 45-60 years with alopecia areata. Some clones in this sample may be carry-over from other donors' samples.

V is TRBV6-2 or TRBV6-3 and J is TRBJ2-5; possibly TRBD1 or TRBD2 for D (5 bases each). Trimming cost V 2 bases and J 10 bases, with 17 bases left between them. The germline gives CDR1 MNHEY, CDR2 SVGEGT. The CDR3 is 14 amino acids. CDR3 bases: TGTGCCAGCAGTTACCCCCGGGCCCGAGGGGACCAGTACTTC. Its protein is CASSYPRARGDQYF.

This clonotype came up a few times. The gene calls are TRBV5-1 and TRBJ2-3; D gene ambiguous. This CDR3 contains 15 residues. Germline CDR1 SGHRS, CDR2 YFSETQ. V was pared by 0 bases and J by 2 bases, with 10 bases between. The CDR3 sequence: CASSLAVVLTDTQYF. The CDR3 DNA is TGCGCCAGCAGCTTGGCCGTGGTTCTCACAGATACGCAGTATTTT.

This clonotype occurred many times. The chain couples TRBV21-1 to TRBJ2-6; TRBD1 reflects the table's D call only, with no check against the DNA. TRBV21-1 constitutes a pseudogene. CDR3 length: 20 amino acids. The CDR3 nucleotides read TGTGCCAGCAGCAAAGGGGACAGGGGATCGATCCTGCTTGGGGCCAACGTCCTGACTTTC. This gives the protein CASSKGDRGSILLGANVLTF.

This clonotype was seen many times. The gene calls are TRBV7-9 and TRBJ1-1; D gene ambiguous. This CDR3 has 14 residues. The germline CDR1 and CDR2 sequences are SEHNR and FQNEAQ (reference sequence). V gave up 1 base and J gave up 2 bases, with 8 bases separating them. The CDR3 sequence is CASSLVSSNTEAFF. The CDR3 DNA sequence: TGTGCCAGCAGCTTAGTCTCCAGCAACACTGAAGCTTTCTTT.

The V and J genes are TRBV5-1 and TRBJ1-2; the match to TRBD1 covers 7 bases. Per germline, CDR1 SGHRS and CDR2 YFSETQ. Trimming removed 5 bases from V and 3 bases from J; junction bases left unmatched: 7. The CDR3 runs to 14 residues. The CDR3 sequence: CASRGLTGDYGYTF. DNA for the CDR3: TGCGCCAGCAGGGGATTAACAGGGGACTATGGCTACACCTTC. The variable domain in full, completed from reference TRBV5-1 and TRBJ1-2, reads KAGVTQTPRYLIKTRGQQVTLSCSPISGHRSVSWYQQTPGQGLQFLFEYFSETQRNKGNFPGRFSGRQFSNSRSEMNVSTLELGDSALYLCASRGLTGDYGYTFGSGTRLTVV.

The chain carries TRBV3-1 and TRBJ1-4; D remains unclear. The V gene's germline CDR1 is LGHDT and CDR2 YNNKEL (reference sequence). Trimming cost V 1 base and J 3 bases, with 9 bases left between them. This CDR3 has 15 residues. CDR3 protein: CASSQGRTPNEKLFF. In DNA form, the CDR3 reads TGTGCCAGCAGCCAAGGCAGGACTCCTAATGAAAAACTGTTTTTT.